The 21 T cell receptor beta chains listed next were all sequenced from one sample in a study of low-dose radiotherapy and immunotherapy resistance in tumors. cDNA synthesis used a TRAV/TRBV-specific primer set for both chains. The PCR that amplified TCRs ran for about 20 cycles, relying on a constant-region primer and a V-primer adapter. TCRdb reprocessed the reads with MiXCR, giving one entry per CDR3 protein. The sample lists some 7,100 distinct CDR3 sequences, 53% occurring once. Receptors originate from a human donor with advanced metastatic prostate, ovarian, gallbladder or colorectal cancer (not recorded which). This table probably holds off-target reads from a library built for another chain.

CDR3 in DNA: TGTGCCAGCAGCGAAAGGGATCTTGCAGGAGCTGAGCAGTTCTTC. This translates into CASSERDLAGAEQFF. V usage is TRBV9 and J usage is TRBJ2-1; unclear D gene. Germline CDR1 and CDR2: SGDLS and YYNGEE. Trimming cost V 3 bases and J 9 bases, with 19 bases left between them. This CDR3 spans 15 amino acids. Supplemented by reference TRBV9 and TRBJ2-1, the full variable domain reads DSGVTQTPKHLITATGQRVTLRCSPRSGDLSVYWYQQSLDQGLQFLIQYYNGEERAKGNILERFSAQQFPDLHSELNLSSLELGDSALYFCASSERDLAGAEQFFGPGTRLTVL.

The gene calls are TRBV19 and TRBJ1-2, with a weak D call TRBD1 (6 bases). Germline-derived CDR1 and CDR2 are LNHDA and SQIVND (reference sequence). CDR3 length: 11 residues. V lost 4 bases and J lost 10, with 10 bases in between. Here the CDR3 reads CASSTQGPYTF. CDR3 nucleotide sequence: TGTGCCAGTAGTACCCAGGGGCCCTACACCTTC.

The gene calls are TRBV12-3 or TRBV12-4 and TRBJ2-2; possibly TRBD1 for D (6 bases). CDR3 length: 12 residues. Trimming left V 11 bases short and J 5 bases short, with 12 bases between. The CDR3 region has the DNA TGTGCCGGTAGCAGGGGTACCGGGGAGCTGTTTTTT. It is translated as CAGSRGTGELFF.

The chain is built from TRBV19 and TRBJ2-2; possibly TRBD1 or TRBD2 for D (5 bases each). This CDR3 has 17 amino acids. The V gene's germline CDR1 is LNHDA and CDR2 SQIVND (reference sequence). V lost 0 bases and J lost 0, with 11 bases in between. The CDR3 nucleotides read TGTGCCAGTAGTATAGAACCGGGACGGTCGAACACCGGGGAGCTGTTTTTT. Translated: CASSIEPGRSNTGELFF. Using reference TRBV19 and TRBJ2-2 for the parts outside the CDR3, the full variable domain is DGGITQSPKYLFRKEGQNVTLSCEQNLNHDAMYWYRQDPGQGLRLIYYSQIVNDFQKGDIAEGYSVSREKKESFPLTVTSAQKNPTAFYLCASSIEPGRSNTGELFFGEGSRLTVL.

The chain couples TRBV7-8 to TRBJ1-2; D gene unclear. Germline V gene lookup returns CDR1 SGHVS and CDR2 FQNEAQ. This CDR3 is built from 16 residues. Trimming removed 1 base at V and 1 base at J, with 13 bases between. In DNA, the CDR3 is TGTGCCAGCAGCTTAGTTCTTTGGGGTGATAACTATGGCTACACCTTC. It specifies CASSLVLWGDNYGYTF.

J is TRBJ2-4 and V is TRBV7-6; D remains ambiguous. The germline V and J ends were trimmed by 8 bases and 0 bases, with 11 bases remaining between them. The CDR3 runs 14 residues. The germline gives CDR1 SGHVS, CDR2 FNYEAQ. CDR3 in DNA: TGTGCCAGCCGCAGACTCTTAGCCAAAAACATTCAGTACTTC. It yields the protein CASRRLLAKNIQYF.

This clonotype has more than one count but fewer than ten. This chain uses TRBV20-1 with TRBJ1-1; tentative D call: TRBD1 (5 bases). Germline CDR1 is DFQATT and CDR2 is SNEGSKA (reference sequence). The CDR3 has 15 amino acids. V was shortened by 2 bases and J by 10 bases, with 23 bases between the two germline ends. The CDR3 reads CSARTPSDRGVGAFF. DNA for the CDR3: TGCAGTGCTAGAACCCCATCCGACAGAGGGGTCGGAGCTTTCTTT.

Within the sample, this clonotype is medium-sized. The chain employs TRBV28 and TRBJ2-7; 11 bases are shared with TRBD1. Unmatched junction bases numbered 6, after V lost 6 bases and J lost 2 bases. CDR1 is MDHEN, CDR2 SYDVKM, per germline. The CDR3 is 15 amino acids. The CDR3 sequence is CASRAGQGAAYEQYF. DNA of the CDR3: TGTGCCAGCAGAGCCGGACAGGGGGCGGCCTACGAGCAGTACTTC.

The chain combines TRBV5-1 with TRBJ2-7, with 10 positions matching TRBD1. V shed 2 bases and J 3 bases; nucleotides not matched to a gene: 5. The CDR3 is 15 amino acids. Germline assignment: CDR1 SGHRS and CDR2 YFSETQ. The CDR3 region has the DNA TGCGCCAGCAGCTTTGCGACAGGGGGCTTCTACGAGCAGTACTTC. Residues: CASSFATGGFYEQYF.

The chain has TRBV6-4 and TRBJ2-3; the D is unclear. Trimming removed 2 bases at V and 0 bases at J, with 6 bases between. The CDR3 is 14 amino acids. Per germline, CDR1 MRHNA and CDR2 SNTAGT. Here the CDR3 DNA reads TGTGCCAGCAGTGACGGCCGTAGCACAGATACGCAGTATTTT. It is translated as CASSDGRSTDTQYF.

This clonotype came up a few times. J is TRBJ2-3 and V is TRBV5-5; D uncertain. CDR1 is SGHKS, CDR2 YYEKEE, per germline (reference sequence). CDR3 length: 15 residues. V lost 3 bases and J lost 2, with 13 bases in between. The CDR3 sequence: CASSWSAADTDTQYF. The CDR3 bases are TGTGCCAGCAGCTGGTCGGCGGCGGACACAGATACGCAGTATTTT.

V gene TRBV2 combines with J gene TRBJ2-1, with a weak D call TRBD1 (5 bases). Germline V lookup: CDR1 SNHLY, CDR2 FYNNEI. The germline V and J ends were trimmed by 3 bases and 2 bases, with 11 bases remaining between them. The length of the CDR3 is 15 residues. Here the CDR3 reads CASSDGPGTYNEQFF. Here the CDR3 DNA reads TGTGCCAGCAGTGACGGGCCAGGGACCTACAATGAGCAGTTCTTC. The variable domain in full, with the rest retrieved from reference TRBV2 and TRBJ2-1, is EPEVTQTPSHQVTQMGQEVILRCVPISNHLYFYWYRQILGQKVEFLVSFYNNEISEKSEIFDDQFSVERPDGSNFTLKIRSTKLEDSAMYFCASSDGPGTYNEQFFGPGTRLTVL.

This clonotype has a handful of counts. The rearrangement links TRBV27 to TRBJ1-2; 9 bases align to TRBD1. Germline CDR1 MNHEY, CDR2 SMNVEV (reference sequence). The J segment lost 12 bases and the V segment lost 7 bases, leaving 6 bases of the junction unmatched. The CDR3 spans 11 residues. For the CDR3, the DNA is TGTGCCAGCACCGGACAGGGGTTACACACCTTC. The encoded protein is CASTGQGLHTF.

The chain carries TRBV29-1 and TRBJ1-1; 7 positions match TRBD1. V lost 7 bases to trimming and J lost 10 bases; unmatched junction nucleotides: 9. The CDR3 length is 11 residues. CDR1 SQVTM and CDR2 ANQGSEA come from the germline V gene. The CDR3 loop is CSAMTGQVAFF. The CDR3 DNA sequence: TGCAGCGCCATGACAGGGCAGGTAGCTTTCTTT.

V and J are TRBV6-5 and TRBJ2-7, with 8 bases matching TRBD2. Germline CDR1 and CDR2: MNHEY and SVGAGI. Germline trimming cut 6 bases from V and 3 bases from J; bases unmatched to any gene: 4. The CDR3 runs to 13 residues. CDR3 in amino acids: CASRGGLVYEQYF. The CDR3 region has the DNA TGTGCCAGCAGAGGGGGACTAGTCTACGAGCAGTACTTC.

This clonotype occurred a few times. The chain joins TRBV6-5 to TRBJ2-1; TRBD2 aligns across 10 bases. CDR3 length: 14 residues. Unmatched junction bases numbered 7, after V lost 5 bases and J lost 9 bases. Germline V lookup: CDR1 MNHEY, CDR2 SVGAGI. The CDR3 sequence: CASSTLAGFTEQFF. The CDR3 DNA reads TGTGCCAGCAGTACACTAGCGGGGTTTACTGAGCAGTTCTTC.

In its sample, this clonotype was seen a few times. The V and J genes are TRBV3-1 and TRBJ2-5, with D perhaps TRBD2 (6 bases). This CDR3 spans 14 amino acids. CDR1 is LGHDT and CDR2 is YNNKEL in the germline V gene (reference sequence). The V end lost 0 bases, the J end lost 7 bases, and 12 bases lay between the germline ends. This CDR3 is CASSQDGSGGTQYF. DNA for the CDR3: TGTGCCAGCAGCCAAGACGGTAGCGGAGGGACCCAGTACTTC.

The genes are TRBV14 and TRBJ2-7, with D unresolved. The CDR3 length is 11 residues. Germline V gives CDR1 SGHDN, CDR2 FVKESK. Trimming stripped 4 bases from V and 2 bases from J, with 3 bases between. CDR3 sequence: CASSRTYEQYF. CDR3 coding DNA: TGTGCCAGCAGCCGTACCTACGAGCAGTACTTC.

CDR3 in amino acids: CASSHGTVQDEQYF. The CDR3 coding sequence is TGTGCCAGCAGCCACGGGACAGTTCAGGACGAGCAGTACTTC. The chain carries TRBV3-1 and TRBJ2-7, with TRBD1 matching over 7 bases. With V trimmed by 3 bases and J by 5 bases, 7 bases remained unmatched. This CDR3 spans 14 amino acids. Germline CDR1 and CDR2: LGHDT and YNNKEL (reference sequence).

The chain is built from TRBV28 and TRBJ2-1; D is uncertain. The CDR3 loop spans 13 amino acids. Germline V CDR1 and CDR2: MDHEN, SYDVKM. Between the trimmed V and J ends, which lost 3 bases and 6 bases, there was a span of 9 bases. In DNA, the CDR3 is TGTGCCAGCAGTTTTCCACTCGGCAATGAGCAGTTCTTC. Its protein is CASSFPLGNEQFF.

The chain combines TRBV14 with TRBJ2-5; D possibly matches TRBD1 or TRBD2 (6 bases each). V was shortened by 3 bases and J by 5 bases, with 10 bases between the two germline ends. CDR1 is SGHDN, CDR2 FVKESK, per germline. The CDR3 has 13 amino acids. This CDR3 is CASSQEGEETQYF. CDR3 coding DNA: TGTGCCAGCAGCCAGGAGGGGGAGGAGACCCAGTACTTC.